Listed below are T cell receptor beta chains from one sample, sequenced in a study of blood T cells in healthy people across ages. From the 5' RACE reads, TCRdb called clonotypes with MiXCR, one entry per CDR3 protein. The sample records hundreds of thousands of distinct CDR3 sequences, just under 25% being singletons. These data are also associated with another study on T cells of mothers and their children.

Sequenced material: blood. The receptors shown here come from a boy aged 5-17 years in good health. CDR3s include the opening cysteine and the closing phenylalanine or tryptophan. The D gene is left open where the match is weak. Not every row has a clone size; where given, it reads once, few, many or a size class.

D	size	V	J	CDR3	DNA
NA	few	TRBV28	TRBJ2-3	CASSLLVGASTDTQYF	TGTGCCAGCAGTTTATTAGTGGGAGCTAGCACAGATACGCAGTATTTT
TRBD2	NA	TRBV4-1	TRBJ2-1	CASGNPSGRANEQFF	TGCGCCAGCGGAAACCCTAGCGGGAGGGCCAATGAGCAGTTCTTC
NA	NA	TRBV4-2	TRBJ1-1	CASSQGLVDTEAFF	TGTGCCAGCAGCCAAGGGCTCGTGGATACTGAAGCTTTCTTT
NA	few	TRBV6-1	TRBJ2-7	CASSEGDTSYEQYF	TGTGCCAGCAGTGAAGGGGACACCTCCTACGAGCAGTACTTC
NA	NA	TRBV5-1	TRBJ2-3	CASSLDGSGSTDTQYF	TGCGCCAGCAGCTTGGATGGTAGCGGAAGCACAGATACGCAGTATTTT
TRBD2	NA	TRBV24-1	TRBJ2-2	CATRSGGDPTGELSF	TGTGCCACCAGGAGCGGGGGGGATCCCACCGGGGAGCTGTCTTTT
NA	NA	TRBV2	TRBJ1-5	CASSEAVQVGQPQHF	TGTGCCAGCAGTGAAGCAGTTCAGGTGGGTCAGCCCCAGCATTTT
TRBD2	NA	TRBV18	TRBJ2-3	CASSSRLAGEGADTQYF	TGTGCCAGCTCGTCTAGACTAGCGGGCGAAGGCGCAGATACGCAGTATTTT
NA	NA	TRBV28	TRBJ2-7	CASSFRVYEQYF	TGTGCCAGCAGTTTTAGGGTCTACGAGCAGTACTTC
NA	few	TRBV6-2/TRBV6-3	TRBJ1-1	CASRPDTMNTEAFF	TGTGCCAGCAGGCCCGATACGATGAACACTGAAGCTTTCTTT
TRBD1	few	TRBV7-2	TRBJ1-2	CASSYRDRANYGYTF	TGTGCCAGCAGCTATCGGGACAGGGCCAACTATGGCTACACCTTC
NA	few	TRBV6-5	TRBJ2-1	CATKPQDSYNEQFF	TGTGCCACCAAACCCCAGGACTCCTACAATGAGCAGTTCTTC
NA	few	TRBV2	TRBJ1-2	CASSEVGGYTF	TGTGCCAGCAGCGAGGTTGGGGGCTACACCTTC
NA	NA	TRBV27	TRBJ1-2	CASSLIGTPSDGYTF	TGTGCCAGCAGTTTAATCGGGACACCCTCGGATGGCTACACCTTC
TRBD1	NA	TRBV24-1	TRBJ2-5	CATSDPSYPDRTPQETQYF	TGTGCCACCAGTGATCCCTCCTATCCGGACAGGACGCCGCAAGAGACCCAGTACTTC
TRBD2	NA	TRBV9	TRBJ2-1	CASSDSSGRGNEQFF	TGTGCCAGCAGCGATTCTAGCGGGAGAGGGAATGAGCAGTTCTTC
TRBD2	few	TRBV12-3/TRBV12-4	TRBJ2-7	CASRGTSGSNLYEQYF	TGTGCCAGCAGGGGGACTAGCGGGAGCAATCTTTACGAGCAGTACTTC
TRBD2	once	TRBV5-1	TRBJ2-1	CASSLGTSGRLRVDEQFF	TGCGCCAGCAGCTTGGGGACTAGCGGGAGATTGAGAGTCGATGAGCAGTTCTTC
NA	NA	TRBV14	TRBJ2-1	CASSQGGEVEQFF	TGTGCCAGCAGCCAGGGGGGAGAGGTTGAGCAGTTCTTC
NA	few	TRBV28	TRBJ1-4	CASSSPAGAVNEKLFF	TGTGCCAGCAGTTCCCCAGCGGGGGCGGTTAATGAAAAACTGTTTTTT
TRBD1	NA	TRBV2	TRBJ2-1	CASLRDRGQDEQFF	TGTGCCAGCCTCCGGGACAGGGGACAGGATGAGCAGTTCTTC
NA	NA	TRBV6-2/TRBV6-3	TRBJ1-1	CASTVGQEAFF	TGTGCCAGCACCGTGGGACAAGAAGCTTTCTTT
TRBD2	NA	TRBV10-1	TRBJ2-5	CAIWTSGEVTWEAQYF	TGCGCCATATGGACTAGCGGGGAGGTAACGTGGGAGGCCCAGTACTTC
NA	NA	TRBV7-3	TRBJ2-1	CASGIGGEQFF	TGTGCCAGCGGGATAGGTGGTGAGCAGTTCTTC
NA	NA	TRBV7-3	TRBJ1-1	CASSSLFDTEAFF	TGTGCCAGCAGCTCCCTATTTGACACTGAAGCTTTCTTT
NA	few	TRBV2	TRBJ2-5	CASVSVTRETQYF	TGTGCCAGCGTCTCCGTGACCCGGGAGACCCAGTACTTC
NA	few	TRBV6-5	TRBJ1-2	CASSYGNWAGYTF	TGTGCCAGCAGTTACGGGAACTGGGCGGGCTACACCTTC